This TCR beta chain was sequenced for a study of T cell responses to AZD1222 COVID-19 vaccine. Overall study context: Timing groups of about 4 and about 12 weeks for second doses were pooled.

Study-level findings and limits: Just five or six AZD1222 recipients tested seropositive at baseline. Spike-specific TCR repertoires showed rising breadth and depth after two AZD1222 doses. Clonal diversity may have been underestimated in mostly white British donors.

The table lists this clone with a few counts. Its antigen is still unknown. Profiled with immunoSEQ multiplex PCR; TCRdb holds only in-frame clones, not every one. The sample lists roughly 140,000 clones; under 95% were seen once. CDR3 length: 13 amino acids. The germline V and J ends were trimmed by 4 bases and 4 bases, with 11 bases remaining between them. In germline, CDR1 is LNHDA, CDR2 SQIVND (reference sequence). The input for sequencing was peripheral blood, taken on day 0 of AZD1222 vaccination. The TCR originated in an adult in good health. The V call is TRBV19, the J call TRBJ2-7, with a tentative D call TRBD1 (6 bases). The CDR3 loop reads CASSKQGWYEQYF. In nucleotides, the CDR3 is TGTGCCAGTAGTAAACAGGGTTGGTACGAGCAGTACTTC.